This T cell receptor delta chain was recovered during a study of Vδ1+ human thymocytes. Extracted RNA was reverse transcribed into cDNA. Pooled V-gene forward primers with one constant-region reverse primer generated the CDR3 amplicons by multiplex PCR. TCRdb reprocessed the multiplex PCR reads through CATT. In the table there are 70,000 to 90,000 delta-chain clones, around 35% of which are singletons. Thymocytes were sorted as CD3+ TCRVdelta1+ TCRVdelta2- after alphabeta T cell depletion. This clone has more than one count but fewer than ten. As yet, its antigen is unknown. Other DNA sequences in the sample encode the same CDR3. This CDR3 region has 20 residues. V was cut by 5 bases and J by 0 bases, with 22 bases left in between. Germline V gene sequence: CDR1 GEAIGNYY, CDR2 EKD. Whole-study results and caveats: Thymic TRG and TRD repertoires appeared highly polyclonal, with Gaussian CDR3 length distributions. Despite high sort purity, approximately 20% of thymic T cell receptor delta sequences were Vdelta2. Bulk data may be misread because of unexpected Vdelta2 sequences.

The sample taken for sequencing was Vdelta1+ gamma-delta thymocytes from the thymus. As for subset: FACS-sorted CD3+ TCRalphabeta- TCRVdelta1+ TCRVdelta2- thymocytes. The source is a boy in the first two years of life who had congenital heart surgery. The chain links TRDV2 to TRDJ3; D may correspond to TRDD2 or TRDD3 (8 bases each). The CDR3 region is CACALFLLGAISWDTRQMFF. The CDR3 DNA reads TGTGCCTGTGCCCTCTTCCTACTGGGGGCCATCTCCTGGGACACCCGACAGATGTTTTTC.